Below, 24 T cell receptor beta chains from the same sample are listed, as sequenced in a study of CD8 T cells in ankylosing spondylitis. TCRdb redid the calling of the 5' RACE reads with MiXCR, one entry per CDR3 protein. The table records 300,000 to 400,000 distinct CDR3 sequences, roughly 14% of them present only once. Sequencing was performed on blood, either unsorted or a sorted T cell fraction (not recorded which). The origin of the receptors is a male donor with ankylosing spondylitis or in good health (not recorded which).

This sequence joins TRBV4-1 and TRBJ2-5, with TRBD2 matching 12 bases. The CDR3 is 16 residues long. The germline CDR1 and CDR2 sequences are MGHRA and YSYEKL. The J segment lost 2 bases and the V segment lost 8 bases, leaving 9 bases of the junction unmatched. The CDR3 loop is CASRFTGTSGQETQYF. The CDR3, as DNA: TGCGCCAGCCGATTCACCGGGACTAGCGGGCAAGAGACCCAGTACTTC.

This clonotype has ten or more counts. Here the CDR3 reads CASSLGSETQYF. CDR3 sequence (DNA): TGCGCCAGCAGCTTGGGGTCGGAGACCCAGTACTTC. The chain carries TRBV5-1 and TRBJ2-5; unclear D gene. The germline V gene encodes CDR1 SGHRS and CDR2 YFSETQ. V gave up 0 bases and J gave up 5 bases, with 5 bases separating them. CDR3 length: 12 residues.

The CDR3 here is CASSYSISGGYTGELFF. DNA for the CDR3: TGTGCCAGCAGTTACTCGATCTCAGGAGGATACACCGGGGAGCTGTTTTTT. This chain links TRBV6-2 or TRBV6-3 with TRBJ2-2; D is possibly TRBD2 (5 bases). The CDR3 spans 17 residues. Germline-derived CDR1 and CDR2 are MNHEY and SVGEGT. Trimming removed 0 bases at V and 3 bases at J, with 14 bases between.

The chain joins TRBV7-9 to TRBJ2-1; TRBD2 matches 12 bases. The CDR3 length is 17 residues. V lost 1 base, J lost 5 bases, and 6 bases stayed unmatched. Germline V gene lookup returns CDR1 SEHNR and CDR2 FQNEAQ (reference sequence). The CDR3 coding sequence is TGTGCCAGCAGCTTAGAACTAGCGGGGGGCCGTAACAATGAGCAGTTCTTC. It is translated as CASSLELAGGRNNEQFF.

This clonotype has a handful of counts. This chain links TRBV4-1 with TRBJ2-1; TRBD2 matches at 15 bases. The CDR3 runs 18 residues. The ends lost 4 bases at V and 0 bases at J; junction bases unmatched: 4. Germline V lookup: CDR1 MGHRA, CDR2 YSYEKL. CDR3 amino acids: CASSLGLAGGSSYNEQFF. Here the CDR3 DNA reads TGCGCCAGCAGCCTCGGACTAGCGGGGGGGAGCTCCTACAATGAGCAGTTCTTC.

This clonotype was counted between two and nine times. This chain joins TRBV4-1 and TRBJ2-3, with D uncertain. This CDR3 has 15 amino acids. Per germline, CDR1 MGHRA and CDR2 YSYEKL. Trimming cost V 0 bases and J 9 bases, with 16 bases left between them. In DNA form, the CDR3 reads TGCGCCAGCAGCCAAGAATGGGCCGCGCGAGCGACGCAGTATTTT. Its translation is CASSQEWAARATQYF.

V is TRBV5-1 and J is TRBJ2-1, with D hard to call. With 7 bases removed from V and 0 bases from J, the gap between germline ends came to 11 bases. Germline CDR1 is SGHRS and CDR2 is YFSETQ. This CDR3 contains 14 residues. CDR3 sequence (DNA): TGCGCCAGCCGGGTCATAAGCTCCTACAATGAGCAGTTCTTC. This encodes CASRVISSYNEQFF.

The V and J genes are TRBV2 and TRBJ2-7; possible D gene TRBD1, 6 bases. Germline-derived CDR1 and CDR2 are SNHLY and FYNNEI. This CDR3 is built from 15 residues. The V and J ends lost 6 bases and 1 base respectively, with 16 bases between them. The CDR3 loop is CASSGYRRGSYEQYF. In DNA, the CDR3 is TGTGCCAGCAGCGGTTATCGCAGGGGATCCTACGAGCAGTACTTC.

V gene TRBV10-3 combines with J gene TRBJ1-2; D gene unclear. CDR3 length: 14 amino acids. The germline V gene encodes CDR1 ENHRY and CDR2 SYGVKD. V was shortened by 10 bases and J by 3 bases, with 18 bases between the two germline ends. CDR3 nucleotides: TGTGCCACCCAAGGAAGAGGGAGGGACTATGGCTACACCTTC. Amino acids: CATQGRGRDYGYTF.

This clonotype was counted ten times or more. This sequence joins TRBV6-1 and TRBJ2-3, with 7 bases aligning to TRBD2. V shed 8 bases, J shed 7 bases, and the junction held 12 bases outside the gene matches. The CDR3 totals 14 residues. Germline CDR1 is MNHNS and CDR2 is SASEGT. CDR3 region: CASRSGRGGNTQYF. CDR3 nucleotide sequence: TGTGCCAGCCGGTCGGGGAGGGGAGGAAATACGCAGTATTTT.

The chain has TRBV4-1 and TRBJ2-1; 11 bases line up with TRBD2. This CDR3 is 19 amino acids long. Trimming took 4 bases from V and 2 from J; bases not matched to a gene: 13. Germline CDR1 MGHRA, CDR2 YSYEKL. The CDR3, as DNA: TGCGCCAGCAGCCCTCGAGTGAGTAGCGGGAGGGCCCCCTACAATGAGCAGTTCTTC. Its protein is CASSPRVSSGRAPYNEQFF.

The chain recombines TRBV5-1 with TRBJ2-7; 8 nucleotides align to TRBD2. Germline-derived CDR1 and CDR2 are SGHRS and YFSETQ. The CDR3 sequence is 13 residues long. Trimming at V came to 5 bases and at J to 0 bases, leaving 1 base not matched to a gene. Here the CDR3 DNA reads TGCGCCAGCAGAGGGACTAGCTCCTACGAGCAGTACTTC. It translates to CASRGTSSYEQYF.

The chain's CDR3 is CATSRDRGTYGYTF. For the CDR3, the DNA is TGTGCCACCAGCAGAGATCGCGGGACCTATGGCTACACCTTC. The chain employs TRBV15 and TRBJ1-2; D is possibly TRBD1 (5 bases). Trimming shortened V by 0 bases and J by 4 bases, and 9 bases separated the two germline ends. The germline gives CDR1 LNHNV, CDR2 YYDKDF (reference sequence). This CDR3 comprises 14 residues.

V gene TRBV5-5 combines with J gene TRBJ2-1; 10 positions agree with TRBD2. The CDR3 length is 14 residues. V dropped 5 bases and J dropped 5; count of bases not matched to a gene: 4. Germline CDR1 and CDR2: SGHKS and YYEKEE (reference sequence). The CDR3 DNA sequence: TGTGCCAGCAGAGTAGCGGGGGGAAACAATGAGCAGTTCTTC. Translation: CASRVAGGNNEQFF.

This clonotype occurred a few times. The rearrangement uses TRBV12-3 or TRBV12-4 and TRBJ1-2; D unclear. CDR3 size: 14 residues. Trimming cost V 3 bases and J 6 bases, with 14 bases left between them. The CDR3 protein is CASSFGRQQDGYTF. CDR3 DNA sequence: TGTGCCAGCAGTTTTGGCAGGCAGCAAGATGGCTACACCTTC.

The rearrangement links TRBV7-2 to TRBJ1-1, with D unresolved. Trimming took 5 bases from V and 2 from J, leaving 12 bases between them. The CDR3 runs to 14 residues. CDR1 is SGHTA, CDR2 FQGNSA, per germline. This CDR3 is CASSLQRRNTEAFF. The DNA for the CDR3 is TGTGCCAGCAGCCTTCAGAGAAGAAACACTGAAGCTTTCTTT. The full variable domain, in which reference TRBV7-2 and TRBJ1-1 provide the parts outside the CDR3, is GAGVSQSPSNKVTEKGKDVELRCDPISGHTALYWYRQSLGQGLEFLIYFQGNSAPDKSGLPSDRFSAERTGGSVSTLTIQRTQQEDSAVYLCASSLQRRNTEAFFGQGTRLTVV.

CDR3 amino acids: CASSQEIRVTYEQYF. The CDR3 DNA sequence: TGCGCCAGCAGCCAAGAAATCAGGGTTACGTACGAGCAGTACTTC. This rearrangement joins TRBV4-1 to TRBJ2-7; D is possibly TRBD1 (5 bases). The CDR3 runs to 15 residues. V was pared by 0 bases and J by 4 bases, with 13 bases between. Looked up from germline, CDR1 is MGHRA and CDR2 is YSYEKL.

J is TRBJ1-1 and V is TRBV5-6; no reliable D call. The CDR3 sequence is 12 residues long. V shed 7 bases and J shed 0 bases, with 7 bases lying between them. In germline, CDR1 is SGHDT, CDR2 YYEEEE. CDR3 region: CASLRMNTEAFF. As DNA, the CDR3 is TGTGCCAGCCTGAGGATGAACACTGAAGCTTTCTTT. Full variable domain (rest looked up from reference TRBV5-6 and TRBJ1-1): DAGVTQSPTHLIKTRGQQVTLRCSPKSGHDTVSWYQQALGQGPQFIFQYYEEEERQRGNFPDRFSGHQFPNYSSELNVNALLLGDSALYLCASLRMNTEAFFGQGTRLTVV.

In its sample, this clonotype was seen many times. The chain joins TRBV10-3 to TRBJ1-5, with 7 bases aligning to TRBD1. V shed 3 bases and J 1 base; nucleotides not matched to a gene: 12. This CDR3 region has 18 residues. Germline assignment: CDR1 ENHRY and CDR2 SYGVKD. Here the CDR3 DNA reads TGTGCCATCAGTGATGGCCCAAACAGGGGTATAAGCAATCAGCCCCAGCATTTT. Amino acids: CAISDGPNRGISNQPQHF.

The genes are TRBV6-5 and TRBJ2-7; 13 bases line up with TRBD2. Germline V gives CDR1 MNHEY, CDR2 SVGAGI. The V segment lost 0 bases and the J segment 3 bases; nucleotides outside the gene matches: 11. The CDR3 length is 19 residues. The CDR3, as DNA: TGTGCCAGCAGTTACTCTGGCGCGGGACTAGCGGGACCAGTCTACGAGCAGTACTTC. It is translated as CASSYSGAGLAGPVYEQYF.

This clonotype was detected a few times. The J gene is TRBJ2-1, the V gene TRBV7-9; 11 bases align to TRBD2. Germline assignment: CDR1 SEHNR and CDR2 FQNEAQ (reference sequence). This CDR3 has 16 residues. V was clipped by 0 bases and J by 4 bases; unmatched bases: 2. CDR3 amino acids: CASSLARLAGYNEQFF. The CDR3 DNA follows: TGTGCCAGCAGCTTAGCGAGACTAGCGGGGTACAATGAGCAGTTCTTC.

This sequence joins TRBV12-3 or TRBV12-4 and TRBJ2-5; D not certain. The V and J ends lost 1 base and 0 bases respectively, with 9 bases between them. The CDR3 has 15 amino acids. The CDR3 coding sequence is TGTGCCAGCAGTTTAGGACACCCGTACCAAGAGACCCAGTACTTC. This gives the protein CASSLGHPYQETQYF.

This clonotype was counted ten times or more. V is TRBV29-1 and J is TRBJ2-1; possible D gene TRBD1, 6 bases. CDR1 is SQVTM, CDR2 ANQGSEA, per germline. V lost 5 bases and J 8 bases, leaving 13 bases between the germline ends. This CDR3 contains 12 residues. CDR3 DNA: TGCAGCGTTCTCGTCGCAGGGGATGAGCAGTTCTTC. It codes for CSVLVAGDEQFF.

This clonotype was detected a few times. The chain combines TRBV5-1 with TRBJ2-1; D may be TRBD1 or TRBD2 (5 bases each). CDR1 and CDR2 from the germline V gene are SGHRS and YFSETQ. V dropped 2 bases and J dropped 2 bases, with 11 bases sitting between them. The CDR3 sequence is 15 residues long. CDR3: CASSFGTFPYNEQFF. CDR3 nucleotides: TGCGCCAGCAGCTTCGGGACGTTTCCCTACAATGAGCAGTTCTTC. The full variable domain, completed using reference TRBV5-1 and TRBJ2-1, is KAGVTQTPRYLIKTRGQQVTLSCSPISGHRSVSWYQQTPGQGLQFLFEYFSETQRNKGNFPGRFSGRQFSNSRSEMNVSTLELGDSALYLCASSFGTFPYNEQFFGPGTRLTVL.